Described below is a single TCR beta chain sequence and its context. Its antigen is not yet known. Nothing much larger sits one base from this clone, and base qualities are not available. This specimen belongs to a study of shared clonotypes between healthy human individuals (dated by TCRdb to the early 2020s). In terms of the full investigation: The cohort comprised a couple of women and three men aged 18 to 49 years. Per donor, leukapheresis produced somewhere between about 0.9 and 9 billion PBMCs. To increase sequencing depth and limit assay-specific biases, different laboratories used diverse techniques to prepare libraries and sequence TCR repertoires. To estimate repertoire size and how much clonotype sharing occurs between individuals, the study deeply sequenced the blood TCR repertoires of 5 or 6 healthy adults. The paper's findings and limits, for the study overall: The genetic and exposure-history diversity represented was limited by the small number of donors. Pairwise subsampling indicated that sequencing depth was expected to affect the degree of clonotype sharing among donors. Sampling was restricted to blood, and TCR repertoires in tissue are likely to differ from TCR repertoires in blood.

The donors were healthy, HIV-negative adults with no recently reported acute infections or vaccinations. Only Caucasian adults living in Nashville, Tennessee, USA were represented among the donors. For unsorted samples, 80 million to 100 million PBMCs were counted, and genomic DNA was extracted using the QIAamp DNA Blood Mini kit. Blood was collected by leukapheresis, and PBMCs were isolated by Ficoll-Histopaque density gradient centrifugation and then cryopreserved in liquid nitrogen vapor phase. The CDR3 has 15 amino acids, counting the end cysteine and phenylalanine. Only the CDR3 portion is preserved as DNA: 45 bases, with reading frame beginning at the first base. V drops 7 bases and J drops 3 bases, leaving 17 bases in between. The germline V gene (reference sequence) provides CDR1 SEHNR and CDR2 FQNEAQ. Using the deep immunoSEQ assay, multiplex PCR amplified TCR CDR3 regions from genomic DNA. Extracted genomic DNA from each cell subset was spread evenly across all wells of several immunoSEQ 96-well plates, with each plate serving as a replicate. Each replicate PCR for unsorted PBMC received roughly 300 ng genomic DNA, equal to approximately 30,000 T cell genomes. Ten immunoSEQ deep assay plates were used to sequence unsorted PBMC genomic DNA. Purified libraries were measured with a Qubit 3.0 fluorometer, size-checked on a Bioanalyzer 2100, and measured again with the KAPA Library Quantification kit. Each immunoSEQ 96-well plate was sequenced on its own single-read 150-cycle Illumina NextSeq 550 flow cell. As for the original processing: The immunoSEQ output contained only junctional sequences without quality scores, so filtering could not match that applied to full-length reads. Sequences were annotated with PyIR, a Python wrapper for IgBLAST v1.9, and V/J genes and CDR3 were assigned using IMGT germline references. Reads with weak V/J assignments (E-value above 1e-6), missing CDR3, stop codons, out-of-frame junctions, or ambiguous translated residues were removed. V3J clonotypes were defined as sequences sharing an identical inferred V gene, J gene, and CDR3 amino acid sequence. The percentage overlap between two repertoires was calculated by dividing the number of shared unique clonotypes by the size of the smaller repertoire. RTK rarefaction, the Chao1 estimator, and Recon v2.1 estimates of unobserved clonotypes were used to assess repertoire richness. This immuneACCESS table, as held by TCRdb, lists in-frame sequences with V and J called but not all clones. Of the missing ones, under half trace to an unresolved V gene in checked studies; the others have no known cause. Clonal size and the V and J genes are those of that table, whereas D and trimming came from the DNA. The sample yields some 500,000 clones; approximately 79% were counted once. The ten largest account for about 12% of the sample.

Recombination joined TRBV7-9 with TRBJ2-3; a tentative D call is TRBD2 (5 bases match). The sequence was collected from a woman aged 40 to 50 in good health. Some clones in this sample may be carry-over from other donors' samples. Sequenced sample: PBMCs. The CDR3 protein: CASTPRVSGTDTQYF. The DNA sequence reads TGTGCCAGCACTCCCCGGGTGTCGGGGACAGATACGCAGTATTTT.